This T cell receptor beta chain was captured in a study of blood T cell repertoires in COVID-19. Study-level background: The origin of the acute and convalescent COVID-19 samples was the United States, Italy and Spain. The cDNA or gDNA used as material had been derived from T cells, B-cell-depleted T cells, or PBMCs.

This clone was detected only a few times. This CDR3 spans 15 amino acids. The ends lost 3 bases at V and 5 bases at J; junction bases unmatched: 9. Germline V gene data show CDR1 as DFQATT and CDR2 as SNEGSKA (reference sequence). The assay was immunoSEQ multiplex PCR, and TCRdb's table has in-frame clones only and misses some. Found here are about 63,000 clones, under 90% of them singletons; the top ten hold less than 15%. V and J are TRBV20-1 and TRBJ2-7; 11 bases are shared with TRBD2. The sample comprised peripheral blood. The receptor's source is a human donor in a cohort sampled during active COVID-19. The DNA of the CDR3 is TGCAGTGCTAGTCATACTAGCGGGGGAGTCGACGAGCAGTACTTC. It specifies CSASHTSGGVDEQYF.